The rows below give T cell receptor beta chains drawn from one sample of a study of STAT5B mutations in CD4+ large granular lymphocyte leukemia. Sequencing was performed with immunoSEQ multiplex PCR; in TCRdb, only in-frame clones are kept and a portion is missing. Found here are more than 30,000 clones, roughly two thirds of them singletons; the top ten hold approximately 0.45%. Sequenced input: CD4+ T cells from blood buffy coats. The receptor set was obtained from a human donor in good health. Both conserved end residues are part of each CDR3. Fields, in order: D gene, clone size, J gene, V gene, CDR3 DNA, CDR3 protein. The D gene is left open where the match is weak. Only part of the rows carry a size: once, few, many, or a class if the clone is expanded.

TRBD1	few	TRBJ1-6	TRBV5-1	TGCGCCAGCAGCTTGGGACAGGGCAATTCACCCCTCCACTTT	CASSLGQGNSPLHF
NA	NA	TRBJ1-5	TRBV6-6	TGTGCCAGCAGCCCCGCGGGGGGTAGCAATCAGCCCCAGCATTTT	CASSPAGGSNQPQHF
NA	few	TRBJ2-1	TRBV10-1	TGCGCCGGCGAAACGGTAAATGAGCAGTTCTTC	CAGETVNEQFF
TRBD1	NA	TRBJ1-2	TRBV28	TGTGCCAGCAGACTCCCCCCGGGACAGGGCTATGGCTACACCTTC	CASRLPPGQGYGYTF
TRBD1	NA	TRBJ2-7	TRBV18	TGTGCCAGCTCACCAACAGGGGCCTACGAGCAGTACTTC	CASSPTGAYEQYF
NA	few	TRBJ1-1	TRBV7-8	TGTGCCAGCAGCTTAGGAGGCAGTTACCAAGCTTTCTTT	CASSLGGSYQAFF
NA	few	TRBJ1-6	TRBV19	TGTGCCAGTAGTACGCGACAGGTCTCACCCCTCCACTTT	CASSTRQVSPLHF
TRBD2	NA	TRBJ2-1	TRBV9	TGTGCCAGCAGCGTAGATCCGGGGGGGTCTTACAATGAGCAGTTCTTC	CASSVDPGGSYNEQFF
TRBD1	few	TRBJ1-1	TRBV6-5	TGTGCCAGCTGGACAGGGGGAACGAACACTGAAGCTTTCTTT	CASWTGGTNTEAFF
NA	once	TRBJ2-7	TRBV7-8	TGTGCCAGCAGCTTATGGACGGGCATGCTCTACGAGCAGTACTTC	CASSLWTGMLYEQYF
NA	NA	TRBJ2-5	TRBV19	TGTGCCAGTAGTCGCGCATCGCCCCAAGAGACCCAGTACTTC	CASSRASPQETQYF
NA	few	TRBJ1-2	TRBV1	TGCACCAGCAGCCAAGAACACTATGGCTACACCTTC	CTSSQEHYGYTF
NA	NA	TRBJ2-1	TRBV5-1	TGCGCCAGCAGCTTGTCCTCGTACGATGAGCAGTTCTTC	CASSLSSYDEQFF
NA	NA	TRBJ2-7	TRBV4-2	TGTGCCAGCAGCCCGGGCTTAACAGAGCAGTACTTC	CASSPGLTEQYF
NA	few	TRBJ1-4	TRBV5-4	TGTGCCAGCAGCTCTAAAGCTAATGAAAAACTGTTTTTT	CASSSKANEKLFF
NA	NA	TRBJ2-1	TRBV28	TGTGCCAGCGGCCCTTGGAACTCCAAGTTCTTC	CASGPWNSKFF
NA	NA	TRBJ2-3	TRBV29-1	TGCAGCGATGGCACAGATACGCAGTATTTT	CSDGTDTQYF
NA	NA	TRBJ1-1	TRBV19	TGTGCCAGCCTACTTGCCGCACGACAGGCCACTGAAGCTTTCTTT	CASLLAARQATEAFF
TRBD2	NA	TRBJ2-1	TRBV6-1	TGTGCCAGCAGTGTGAAGTTAGGCGGGGGGGCGTACAATGAGCAGTTCTTC	CASSVKLGGGAYNEQFF
TRBD1	NA	TRBJ2-2	TRBV29-1	TGCACAGGGGGCTTGAACACCGGGGAGCTGTTTTTT	CTGGLNTGELFF
NA	NA	TRBJ1-2	TRBV6-5	TGTGCCAGCACCCTCCGGGGGGCCACTAACTATGGCTACACCTTC	CASTLRGATNYGYTF
TRBD1	NA	TRBJ2-7	TRBV11-1	TGTGCCAGCAGCTTACCCGACAGGGTACACGAGCAGTACTTC	CASSLPDRVHEQYF
NA	NA	TRBJ2-4	TRBV5-1	TGCGCCAGCAGGACCACAGGACAGAGCAAAAACATTCAGTACTTC	CASRTTGQSKNIQYF
TRBD1	NA	TRBJ2-7	TRBV6-5	TGTGCCAGCAGACCGAGACAGGGCACCTACGAGCAGTACTTC	CASRPRQGTYEQYF
NA	NA	TRBJ1-2	TRBV6-4	TGTGCCAGCAGTGATGGGAGAGGCTACACCTTC	CASSDGRGYTF
TRBD1	once	TRBJ2-7	TRBV19	TGTGCCAGTAGTGGGGGACAGGGGTTCTCCTACGAGCAGTACTTC	CASSGGQGFSYEQYF